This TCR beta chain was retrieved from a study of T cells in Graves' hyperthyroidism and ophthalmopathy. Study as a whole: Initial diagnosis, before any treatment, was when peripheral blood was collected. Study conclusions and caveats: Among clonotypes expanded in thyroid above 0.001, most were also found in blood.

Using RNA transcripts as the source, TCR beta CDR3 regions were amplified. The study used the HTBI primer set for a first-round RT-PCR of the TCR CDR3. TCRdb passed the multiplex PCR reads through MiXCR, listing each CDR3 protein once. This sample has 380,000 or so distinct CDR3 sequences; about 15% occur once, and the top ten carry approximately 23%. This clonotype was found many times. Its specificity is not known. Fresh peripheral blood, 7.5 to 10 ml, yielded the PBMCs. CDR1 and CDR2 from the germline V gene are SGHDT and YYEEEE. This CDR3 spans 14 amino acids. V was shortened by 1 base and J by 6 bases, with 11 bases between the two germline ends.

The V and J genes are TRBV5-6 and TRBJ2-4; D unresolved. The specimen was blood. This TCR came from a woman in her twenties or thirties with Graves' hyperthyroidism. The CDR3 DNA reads TGTGCCAGCAGCTTGAGCCAGAGTAGAAACATTCAGTACTTC. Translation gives CASSLSQSRNIQYF.